Following are 30 T cell receptor beta chains from one sample sequenced in a study of metastatic and nonmetastatic thyroid tumors. Thyroid surgery took place with no prior treatment in any patient. With MiXCR, TCRdb reprocessed the PCR reads. The profile covers approximately 17,000 clones, with around 30% appearing a single time and roughly a sixth taken by the ten largest. The sample comprised tumor tissue. The receptors were gathered from a female donor with papillary thyroid cancer or a benign thyroid nodule (not recorded which). Some clones in this sample may be carry-over from other donors' samples.

This clone occurred many times. Sequence at one end of the junction differs from germline and may be a read error. The J gene is TRBJ1-1, the V gene TRBV4-1; TRBD1 matches 10 bases. Germline-derived CDR1 and CDR2 are MGHRA and YSYEKL. The CDR3 runs to 19 residues. The CDR3 region is CASSQAGLDRGPPDTGAFF. The CDR3 DNA follows: TGCGCCAGCAGCCAAGCCGGCCTAGACAGGGGGCCCCCGGACACTGGAGCTTTCTTT.

At least ten counts were recorded for this clone. CDR3 sequence reads: CASSLAGINPHEQFF. The CDR3 DNA reads as TGCGCCAGCAGCTTGGCAGGGATAAATCCCCATGAGCAGTTCTTC. The gene calls are TRBV5-1 and TRBJ2-1; tentative D call: TRBD1 (5 bases). Germline V CDR1 and CDR2: SGHRS, YFSETQ. The CDR3 sequence is 15 residues long. Deletions cut 0 bases from V and 8 bases from J, with 15 bases between. The whole variable domain, filled in from reference TRBV5-1 and TRBJ2-1, reads KAGVTQTPRYLIKTRGQQVTLSCSPISGHRSVSWYQQTPGQGLQFLFEYFSETQRNKGNFPGRFSGRQFSNSRSEMNVSTLELGDSALYLCASSLAGINPHEQFFGPGTRLTVL.

This clone was seen at least ten times. The chain combines TRBV6-1 with TRBJ2-1; 10 nucleotides line up with TRBD2. The junction had 10 bases not matched to a gene; V was cut back by 2 bases and J by 0 bases. CDR1 and CDR2 (germline): MNHNS, SASEGT. This CDR3 is built from 19 residues. The DNA for the CDR3 is TGTGCCAGCAGTGAAAGTTTAGCGGGAGGCCGGGGCTCCTACAATGAGCAGTTCTTC. Protein sequence: CASSESLAGGRGSYNEQFF.

The chain employs TRBV28 and TRBJ2-7; a weak D match, TRBD1 (7 bases). With 3 bases removed from V and 3 bases from J, the gap between germline ends came to 12 bases. The CDR3 runs to 14 residues. The V gene's germline CDR1 is MDHEN and CDR2 SYDVKM. Here the CDR3 reads CASSLRQGGYEQYF. The CDR3 coding sequence is TGTGCCAGCAGTTTGAGGCAGGGGGGCTACGAGCAGTACTTC. The entire variable domain, with the rest obtained from reference TRBV28 and TRBJ2-7, is as follows: DVKVTQSSRYLVKRTGEKVFLECVQDMDHENMFWYRQDPGLGLRLIYFSYDVKMKEKGDIPEGYSVSREKKERFSLILESASTNQTSMYLCASSLRQGGYEQYFGPGTRLTVT.

V gene TRBV18 combines with J gene TRBJ2-3; 7 bases are shared with TRBD1. This CDR3 has 16 amino acids. The J segment lost 1 base and the V segment lost 0 bases, leaving 4 bases of the junction unmatched. Germline loops: CDR1 KGHSH, CDR2 LQKENI. CDR3 protein: CASSPPGGEGTDTQYF. CDR3 nucleotides: TGTGCCAGCTCACCACCAGGGGGCGAGGGCACAGATACGCAGTATTTT.

In the case of this clone: An end of the junction differs from the germline gene, which may be a read error. This sequence joins TRBV13 and TRBJ2-2, with D possibly matching TRBD2 (5 bases). The CDR3 is 16 amino acids. CDR1 and CDR2 (germline): PRHDT, FYEKMQ (reference sequence). The CDR3 nucleotides are TGTGCCAGCAGCCTTAGCCGCGGGTTGGGCACCGGGGAGTTGTTTTTT. Translating it yields CASSLSRGLGTGELFF. Together with reference TRBV13 and TRBJ2-2, the CDR3 gives the full variable domain: AAGVIQSPRHLIKEKRETATLKCYPIPRHDTVYWYQQGPGQDPQFLISFYEKMQSDKGSIPDRFSAQQFSDYHSELNMSSLELGDSALYFCASSLSRGLGTGELFFGEGSRLTVL.

The chain employs TRBV20-1 and TRBJ1-1, with a tentative D call TRBD1 (5 bases). V dropped 1 base and J dropped 7 bases, with 10 bases sitting between them. Germline CDR1 DFQATT, CDR2 SNEGSKA (reference sequence). The CDR3 length is 12 residues. The chain's CDR3 is CSARGNRIEAFF. In nucleotides, the CDR3 is TGCAGTGCTAGAGGTAACAGGATTGAAGCTTTCTTT.

This clone showed up many times. The rearrangement uses TRBV9 and TRBJ2-3, with D hard to call. Trimming left V 3 bases short and J 1 base short, with 6 bases between. Per germline, CDR1 SGDLS and CDR2 YYNGEE. The CDR3 sequence is 13 residues long. CDR3 sequence reads: CASSAQGTDTQYF. The CDR3 DNA is TGTGCCAGCAGCGCCCAGGGCACAGATACGCAGTATTTT.

This clone was found many times. V usage is TRBV11-2 and J usage is TRBJ2-7; no reliable D call. CDR1 and CDR2 (germline): SGHAT, FQNNGV. V was shortened by 0 bases and J by 9 bases, with 9 bases between the two germline ends. This CDR3 is 12 amino acids long. DNA of the CDR3: TGTGCCAGCAGCTTAGATCGTGACGGGCAGTACTTC. This encodes CASSLDRDGQYF.

Many counts were recorded for this clone. This rearrangement joins TRBV11-1 to TRBJ2-3; 8 bases agree with TRBD2. The CDR3 spans 15 residues. V shed 5 bases, J shed 5 bases, and the junction held 9 bases outside the gene matches. Germline V lookup: CDR1 SGHAT, CDR2 FQDESV (reference sequence). The CDR3 DNA sequence: TGTGCCAGCAGCCCCCCCGGACTAGCAGGAGATACGCAGTATTTT. Translating gives CASSPPGLAGDTQYF.

The gene calls are TRBV5-6 and TRBJ2-3; TRBD1 aligns across 7 bases. The CDR3 sequence is 16 residues long. Trimming cost V 1 base and J 2 bases; bases outside gene matches: 7. Germline V gene data show CDR1 as SGHDT and CDR2 as YYEEEE. The CDR3: CASSLFRDRNTDTQYF. In DNA, the CDR3 is TGTGCCAGCAGCTTGTTCCGGGACAGAAACACAGATACGCAGTATTTT.

The rearrangement links TRBV20-1 to TRBJ2-1; possible D gene TRBD2, 6 bases. The V end lost 5 bases, the J end lost 6 bases, and 11 bases lay between the germline ends. The CDR3 runs to 12 residues. Germline V gives CDR1 DFQATT, CDR2 SNEGSKA (reference sequence). The CDR3 sequence is CSAPTSFNEQFF. In DNA, the CDR3 is TGCAGTGCTCCCACTAGCTTCAATGAGCAGTTCTTC.

Many counts were recorded for this clone. The gene calls are TRBV20-1 and TRBJ1-6; D gene ambiguous. V was shortened by 1 base and J by 10 bases, with 20 bases between the two germline ends. Germline-derived CDR1 and CDR2 are DFQATT and SNEGSKA (reference sequence). This CDR3 is built from 16 residues. The CDR3 nucleotides read TGCAGTGCTAGAGTTGGGCATGGGGTAGTGGACTCACCCCTCCACTTT. Residues: CSARVGHGVVDSPLHF.

This chain uses TRBV7-9 with TRBJ1-3; unclear D gene. Germline loops: CDR1 SEHNR, CDR2 FQNEAQ (reference sequence). V lost 3 bases and J 2 bases, leaving 5 bases between the germline ends. This CDR3 comprises 13 residues. DNA of the CDR3: TGTGCCAGCAGCTTTAGTACTGGAAACACCATATATTTT. This translates into CASSFSTGNTIYF.

V gene TRBV2 combines with J gene TRBJ1-1; possible D gene TRBD1, 6 bases. CDR1 SNHLY and CDR2 FYNNEI come from the germline V gene. Trimming removed 2 bases at V and 0 bases at J, with 19 bases between. This CDR3 has 18 residues. The CDR3 protein is CASSERSGGVSMNTEAFF. The CDR3 region has the DNA TGTGCCAGCAGTGAAAGGTCGGGGGGCGTAAGCATGAACACTGAAGCTTTCTTT.

This clone is deemed medium-sized (0.01 to 0.1%). The chain joins TRBV12-3 or TRBV12-4 to TRBJ2-7; 8 bases align to TRBD1. V dropped 6 bases and J dropped 6; count of bases not matched to a gene: 10. This CDR3 is 14 amino acids long. The CDR3 DNA reads TGTGCCAGCAGACGGACAGGGAATCTTCTCGAGCAGTACTTC. As protein: CASRRTGNLLEQYF.

The sample holds a few counts of this clone. This sequence joins TRBV29-1 and TRBJ1-2, with D perhaps matching TRBD1 (6 bases). The CDR3 is made up of 14 amino acids. Germline CDR1 and CDR2: SQVTM and ANQGSEA. V was clipped by 4 bases and J by 6 bases, with 18 bases between them. This CDR3 reads CSVVGTTSGDGYTF. The CDR3 coding sequence is TGCAGCGTTGTAGGGACAACCTCAGGCGATGGCTACACCTTC.

Only a few counts were recorded for this clone. One end of the junction does not line up with germline, which may come from a read error. The gene calls are TRBV24-1 and TRBJ1-5; D might be TRBD1 (6 bases). Germline-derived CDR1 and CDR2 are KGHDR and SFDVKD. CDR3 length: 15 amino acids. The CDR3 DNA is TGTGCCACCAGTGATTCCAACAGGGTCAATCAGCCCCGGAATTTT. Its translation is CATSDSNRVNQPRNF.

This clone was seen repeatedly, ten times or more. Germline is not matched at one junction end, which may reflect a read error. V and J are TRBV28 and TRBJ1-4; D ambiguous. CDR1 is MDHEN, CDR2 SYDVKM, per germline. The length of the CDR3 is 15 residues. CDR3 loop: CAGSPLGINNEKLFF. The CDR3 DNA follows: TGTGCCGGCAGTCCCCTGGGGATAAACAATGAAAAACTGTTTTTT.

V gene TRBV6-1 combines with J gene TRBJ1-2; D may be TRBD1 (6 bases). The CDR3 covers 13 residues. Trimming pared 1 base from V and 4 bases from J, leaving 7 bases between. CDR1 and CDR2 (germline): MNHNS, SASEGT. Here the CDR3 DNA reads TGTGCCAGCAGTGAAGTGGACAGCTATGGCTACACCTTC. Translated: CASSEVDSYGYTF.

This clone is judged medium-sized (0.01 to 0.1%). The chain couples TRBV7-2 to TRBJ1-1; D remains ambiguous. The length of the CDR3 is 15 residues. V gave up 0 bases and J gave up 1 base, with 9 bases separating them. Germline V gene data show CDR1 as SGHTA and CDR2 as FQGNSA. This CDR3 reads CASSLAARSNTEAFF. As DNA, the CDR3 is TGTGCCAGCAGCTTAGCGGCTCGATCGAACACTGAAGCTTTCTTT.

This clone was observed at least ten times. The rearrangement links TRBV30 to TRBJ2-6, with D possibly TRBD2 on 5 matching bases. The CDR3 runs to 14 residues. Germline V gene lookup returns CDR1 GTSNPN and CDR2 SVGIG (reference sequence). V dropped 5 bases and J dropped 1 base, with 9 bases sitting between them. CDR3 sequence: CAWGRGSGANVLTF. CDR3 sequence (DNA): TGTGCCTGGGGGAGAGGGTCTGGGGCCAACGTCCTGACTTTC.

This clone is deemed medium-sized. The DNA of the CDR3 is TGTGCCAGCAGTCGACAGGGACTTTCCGAGCAGTACTTC. It specifies CASSRQGLSEQYF. The rearrangement links TRBV28 to TRBJ2-7; possibly TRBD1 for D (7 bases). The V gene's germline CDR1 is MDHEN and CDR2 SYDVKM. The CDR3 sequence is 13 residues long. V shed 5 bases and J shed 6 bases, with 14 bases lying between them.

This clone has a single count. The genes are TRBV20-1 and TRBJ1-1, with D perhaps matching TRBD1 (5 bases). The germline V gene encodes CDR1 DFQATT and CDR2 SNEGSKA (reference sequence). V shed 5 bases and J shed 5 bases, with 15 bases lying between them. CDR3 length: 13 amino acids. Here the CDR3 reads CSALHAGRTEAFF. The CDR3 DNA reads TGCAGTGCTTTACACGCGGGGCGAACTGAAGCTTTCTTT.

Worth noting for this clone: The junction does not match germline at one end; this may be a read error. This chain connects TRBV28 to TRBJ1-1; the D is unclear. CDR3 length: 13 amino acids. Germline CDR1 reads MDHEN; CDR2 reads SYDVKM. The CDR3 region is CASNPRGQIEASF. CDR3 in DNA: TGTGCCAGCAATCCCCGCGGGCAAATTGAAGCTTCCTTT.

V and J are TRBV9 and TRBJ1-5; D perhaps matches TRBD1 (5 bases). The V end lost 5 bases, the J end lost 11 bases, and 11 bases lay between the germline ends. Germline loops: CDR1 SGDLS, CDR2 YYNGEE. The CDR3 length is 11 residues. For the CDR3, the DNA is TGTGCCAGCAGAGGGGTACAGACCCAGCATTTT. Its protein is CASRGVQTQHF.

This chain links TRBV12-3 or TRBV12-4 with TRBJ2-5; TRBD1 matches at 9 bases. Trimming took 10 bases from V and 5 from J; bases not matched to a gene: 11. This CDR3 spans 14 amino acids. The CDR3 reads CAIRPTGGGETQYF. The DNA of the CDR3 is TGTGCCATCCGACCGACAGGGGGAGGGGAGACCCAGTACTTC.

This clone was observed many times. The rearrangement links TRBV9 to TRBJ1-1; D is ambiguous. Germline V gene sequence: CDR1 SGDLS, CDR2 YYNGEE. The CDR3 runs to 14 residues. V was clipped by 0 bases and J by 1 base, with 7 bases between them. The CDR3 DNA follows: TGTGCCAGCAGCGTAGTGCCGGGGAACACTGAAGCTTTCTTT. Translating gives CASSVVPGNTEAFF.

The CDR3 reads CASSLGGGGRPNYGYTF. The CDR3 DNA sequence: TGTGCCAGCAGCTTAGGAGGTGGGGGCAGGCCGAACTATGGCTACACCTTC. The chain couples TRBV11-1 to TRBJ1-2; tentative D call: TRBD1 (6 bases). In germline, CDR1 is SGHAT, CDR2 FQDESV (reference sequence). The CDR3 is made up of 17 amino acids. Trimming took 1 base from V and 2 from J, leaving 17 bases between them.

This clone was detected a few times. The chain links TRBV12-3 or TRBV12-4 to TRBJ1-4; D not resolved. The CDR3 runs to 14 residues. The ends were cut back, 2 bases at V and 4 bases at J, with 8 bases in the middle. The CDR3 DNA reads TGTGCCAGCAGTTTATCAGCGTTTAATGAAAAACTGTTTTTT. Amino acid sequence: CASSLSAFNEKLFF.